Presented here are 27 T cell receptor beta chains from one specimen sequenced in a study of neurological immune-mediated disorders (dated by TCRdb to the late 2010s). The library was prepared using 5' RACE. Instrument used: Illumina HiSeq 2500. TCRdb trimmed the raw reads at Q25, called clones with MiXCR and kept productive beta chains. Each record represents a unique CDR3 protein, reported with the most common genes and DNA among its rows. The sample table holds fewer than 80,000 distinct CDR3 sequences, of which under 5.5% were seen once. The biggest ten clones account for roughly 3.4% of the sample. The sequenced material came from PBMCs. The receptors were sampled from a woman aged 50 to 65 with multiple sclerosis.

This clonotype was counted at least ten times. This chain links TRBV2 with TRBJ1-3; no clear D. The germline gives CDR1 SNHLY, CDR2 FYNNEI. The V end was cut by 7 bases, the J end by 4 bases, with 11 bases between. The CDR3 contains 13 residues. CDR3 loop: CASTEGIGNTIYF. Written as DNA, the CDR3 is TGTGCCAGCACCGAGGGTATCGGAAACACCATATATTTT.

This clonotype was seen at least ten times. The rearrangement joins TRBV6-6 to TRBJ1-1; 12 bases map to TRBD1. The germline gives CDR1 MNHNY, CDR2 SVGAGI (reference sequence). The CDR3 extends over 17 amino acids. J gave up 5 bases and V 0 bases, and 7 bases lay outside the gene matches. The CDR3 region is CASSYSPGQGAGTEAFF. CDR3 DNA: TGTGCCAGCAGTTACTCGCCGGGACAGGGGGCTGGGACTGAAGCTTTCTTT.

This clonotype was recorded many times. The chain is built from TRBV5-5 and TRBJ1-5; 8 bases are a match to TRBD1. The CDR3 has 15 residues. CDR1 and CDR2 from the germline V gene are SGHKS and YYEKEE (reference sequence). V lost 0 bases and J lost 5; bases outside the gene matches: 4. CDR3 protein: CASSLGQGNYQPQHF. The CDR3 DNA sequence: TGTGCCAGCAGCTTGGGACAGGGGAATTATCAGCCCCAGCATTTT.

This clonotype was counted at least ten times. The rearrangement links TRBV6-5 to TRBJ2-7; D ambiguous. Trimming stripped 2 bases from V and 5 bases from J, with 13 bases between. This CDR3 comprises 14 residues. Germline V gene lookup returns CDR1 MNHEY and CDR2 SVGAGI. The chain's CDR3 is CASSYAPKDHEQYF. In DNA, the CDR3 is TGTGCCAGCAGTTACGCCCCCAAGGATCACGAGCAGTACTTC.

This clonotype appeared a few times. The CDR3 sequence is CASSIGGSTIHEQYF. CDR3 sequence (DNA): TGTGCCAGCAGCATAGGGGGGTCTACTATCCACGAGCAGTACTTC. The chain joins TRBV7-9 to TRBJ2-7, with D perhaps assigned TRBD1 or TRBD2 (6 bases each). CDR3 length equals 15 residues. Between the trimmed V and J ends, which lost 5 bases and 5 bases, there was a span of 19 bases. Germline values: CDR1 SEHNR, CDR2 FQNEAQ (reference sequence).

This clonotype was detected ten times or more. The chain couples TRBV7-6 to TRBJ2-7; unclear D gene. V was trimmed by 4 bases and J by 3 bases, leaving 13 bases between them. This CDR3 comprises 14 residues. Germline values: CDR1 SGHVS, CDR2 FNYEAQ. CDR3 coding DNA: TGTGCCAGCAGCTCGCTGGGTCAGGACTACGAGCAGTACTTC. Translated, it gives CASSSLGQDYEQYF.

This clonotype was recorded at least ten times. The CDR3 DNA reads TGTGCCAGCAGCCAAGGTAGCGGGGTTGAGACCCAGTACTTC. Translating gives CASSQGSGVETQYF. The rearrangement joins TRBV6-2 or TRBV6-3 to TRBJ2-5, with 8 positions matching TRBD2. J lost 5 bases, V lost 6 bases, and 8 bases had no gene match. The CDR3 totals 14 residues. CDR1 and CDR2 from the germline V gene are MNHEY and SVGEGT.

This clonotype was seen many times. This rearrangement joins TRBV29-1 to TRBJ2-3; no firm D call. The CDR3 spans 12 residues. Trimming left V 8 bases short and J 0 bases short, with 9 bases between. Germline V gene data show CDR1 as SQVTM and CDR2 as ANQGSEA. The CDR3 reads CSLELSTDTQYF. In DNA, the CDR3 is TGCAGCTTGGAACTAAGCACAGATACGCAGTATTTT.

This clonotype was observed a handful of times. V is TRBV20-1 and J is TRBJ2-1, with 8 nucleotides matching TRBD1. Germline trimming cut 5 bases from V and 6 bases from J; bases unmatched to any gene: 3. CDR3 length: 12 amino acids. The germline V gene has CDR1 DFQATT and CDR2 SNEGSKA (reference sequence). The CDR3 bases are TGCAGTGCTTTCGACAGGGGCAATGAGCAGTTCTTC. Translating gives CSAFDRGNEQFF.

This clonotype was counted ten times or more. The chain carries TRBV29-1 and TRBJ1-4; D is possibly TRBD1 (5 bases). With 5 bases removed from V and 4 bases from J, the gap between germline ends came to 11 bases. Germline loops: CDR1 SQVTM, CDR2 ANQGSEA. The CDR3 is 13 amino acids. CDR3 region: CSVLWQGNEKLFF. The CDR3 DNA follows: TGCAGCGTTCTGTGGCAGGGTAATGAAAAACTGTTTTTT. Full variable domain (rest looked up from reference TRBV29-1 and TRBJ1-4): SAVISQKPSRDICQRGTSLTIQCQVDSQVTMMFWYRQQPGQSLTLIATANQGSEATYESGFVIDKFPISRPNLTFSTLTVSNMSPEDSSIYLCSVLWQGNEKLFFGSGTQLSVL.

This clonotype was picked up many times. V is TRBV7-9 and J is TRBJ2-2; 10 bases match TRBD1. V gave up 8 bases and J gave up 5 bases; unmatched junction bases: 5. Germline V gives CDR1 SEHNR, CDR2 FQNEAQ (reference sequence). This CDR3 is built from 14 residues. CDR3 in amino acids: CASPDRGWTGELFF. The DNA for the CDR3 is TGTGCCAGCCCGGACAGGGGGTGGACCGGGGAGCTGTTTTTT.

This clonotype has at least ten counts. The V call is TRBV27, the J call TRBJ2-1; D uncertain. This CDR3 has 13 amino acids. Trimming cost V 5 bases and J 5 bases, with 10 bases left between them. The germline CDR1 and CDR2 sequences are MNHEY and SMNVEV (reference sequence). Written as DNA, the CDR3 is TGTGCCAGCAGTACGACCCGGAACAATGAGCAGTTCTTC. Protein: CASSTTRNNEQFF.

This clonotype was observed a few times. At one boundary the junction diverges from the germline segment, which might be a read error. The rearrangement links TRBV12-3 or TRBV12-4 to TRBJ1-6; a possible D gene is TRBD1 (5 bases). The CDR3 extends over 16 amino acids. CDR3 amino acids: CASSSNTGAWDSPLNF. The DNA of the CDR3 is TGTGCCAGCAGCTCGAACACCGGGGCTTGGGATTCACCCCTCAACTTT.

This clonotype was counted many times. The rearrangement joins TRBV29-1 to TRBJ2-6; no firm D call. Germline V lookup: CDR1 SQVTM, CDR2 ANQGSEA. V lost 5 bases to trimming and J lost 4 bases, with 6 bases between them. This CDR3 comprises 12 residues. CDR3 nucleotide sequence: TGCAGCGTTAATTCCGGGGCCAACGTCCTGACTTTC. It is translated as CSVNSGANVLTF. Full variable domain (rest looked up from reference TRBV29-1 and TRBJ2-6): SAVISQKPSRDICQRGTSLTIQCQVDSQVTMMFWYRQQPGQSLTLIATANQGSEATYESGFVIDKFPISRPNLTFSTLTVSNMSPEDSSIYLCSVNSGANVLTFGAGSRLTVL.

There are many counts of this clonotype. The chain links TRBV20-1 to TRBJ2-2, with 8 bases matching TRBD1. V gave up 4 bases and J gave up 1 base; unmatched junction bases: 2. Germline CDR1 reads DFQATT; CDR2 reads SNEGSKA (reference sequence). The CDR3 sequence is 14 residues long. The CDR3 loop reads CSATDRVNTGELFF. Written as DNA, the CDR3 is TGCAGTGCTACGGACAGGGTGAACACCGGGGAGCTGTTTTTT.

This clonotype was seen repeatedly, ten times or more. The genes are TRBV18 and TRBJ2-2; 7 bases are a match to TRBD1. The CDR3 extends over 15 amino acids. CDR1 is KGHSH and CDR2 is LQKENI in the germline V gene. With V trimmed by 8 bases and J by 7 bases, 13 bases remained unmatched. CDR3: CASTELGQHRGELFF. The CDR3 DNA sequence: TGTGCCAGCACCGAGCTGGGACAGCACCGCGGGGAGCTGTTTTTT.

There are many counts of this clonotype. The chain recombines TRBV7-8 with TRBJ2-5; 7 nucleotides align to TRBD2. The CDR3 runs to 17 residues. The J segment lost 3 bases and the V segment lost 3 bases, leaving 13 bases of the junction unmatched. Germline CDR1 reads SGHVS; CDR2 reads FQNEAQ. For the CDR3, the DNA is TGTGCCAGCAGCTTCGATTCCTCGGGACTACAAAAAGAGACCCAGTACTTC. Its translation: CASSFDSSGLQKETQYF.

This clonotype has at least ten counts. The V gene is TRBV20-1, the J gene TRBJ2-1; the D call may be TRBD1 or TRBD2 (7 bases each). The CDR3 consists of 13 residues. The germline V gene encodes CDR1 DFQATT and CDR2 SNEGSKA (reference sequence). Trimming took off 4 bases at V and 10 bases at J, with 17 bases between the two ends. The CDR3 DNA sequence: TGCAGTGCTACAACCAGGGGGAGGGACGAGCAGTTCTTC. Translation: CSATTRGRDEQFF.

The chain uses TRBV20-1 and TRBJ1-1, with D tentatively TRBD1 (5 bases). The V gene lost 0 bases and the J gene lost 7 bases, with 12 bases spanning the gap. Per the germline V gene, CDR1 is DFQATT and CDR2 is SNEGSKA (reference sequence). The CDR3 spans 13 residues. The CDR3 sequence is CSARDISRDEAFF. CDR3 sequence (DNA): TGCAGTGCTAGAGACATATCCAGGGATGAAGCTTTCTTT.

This clonotype was seen many times. J is TRBJ1-1 and V is TRBV5-1; weak D call: TRBD1 (6 bases). The length of the CDR3 is 14 residues. Germline CDR1 and CDR2: SGHRS and YFSETQ. V dropped 4 bases and J dropped 4 bases, with 14 bases sitting between them. CDR3 in amino acids: CASSAQGAGTEAFF. The CDR3 DNA sequence: TGCGCCAGCAGCGCACAGGGAGCGGGCACTGAAGCTTTCTTT.

There are many counts of this clonotype. The rearrangement uses TRBV28 and TRBJ1-1, with a possible D match to TRBD1 (6 bases). Germline values: CDR1 MDHEN, CDR2 SYDVKM. CDR3 size: 14 residues. The V and J ends lost 7 bases and 2 bases respectively, with 14 bases between them. The CDR3 spells CASIRTAGNTEAFF. The CDR3 DNA reads TGTGCCAGCATCCGGACAGCCGGAAACACTGAAGCTTTCTTT.

This clonotype has ten or more counts. The chain links TRBV7-8 to TRBJ2-2, with D hard to call. The germline CDR1 and CDR2 sequences are SGHVS and FQNEAQ. Trimming left V 1 base short and J 7 bases short, with 1 base between. The CDR3 has 11 residues. The CDR3 region is CASSLDGELFF. CDR3 in DNA: TGTGCCAGCAGCTTAGACGGGGAGCTGTTTTTT.

This clonotype was seen ten or more times. This sequence joins TRBV5-6 and TRBJ1-1; maybe TRBD1 (5 bases). The CDR3 consists of 17 residues. Germline-derived CDR1 and CDR2 are SGHDT and YYEEEE. Trimming removed 5 bases from V and 4 bases from J, with 24 bases in between. CDR3 protein: CASRGGKGRVVITEAFF. Written as DNA, the CDR3 is TGTGCCAGCAGGGGAGGCAAGGGGAGGGTTGTGATCACTGAAGCTTTCTTT.

This clonotype was detected once. CDR3 protein: CASSSQGQEQYF. The CDR3 DNA sequence: TGCGCCAGCAGCTCCCAGGGCCAAGAGCAGTACTTC. This chain links TRBV5-1 with TRBJ2-7; D might be TRBD1 (5 bases). The CDR3 length is 12 residues. Trimming removed 3 bases at V and 7 bases at J, with 11 bases between. Germline CDR1 and CDR2: SGHRS and YFSETQ.

This clonotype was observed many times. V and J are TRBV12-3 or TRBV12-4 and TRBJ1-5; 7 positions agree with TRBD1. V dropped 6 bases and J dropped 3; count of bases not matched to a gene: 8. The CDR3 covers 15 residues. CDR3 bases: TGTGCCAGCAGCCAGGGAACAGGGGACAATCAGCCCCAGCATTTT. Encoded protein: CASSQGTGDNQPQHF.

At least ten counts were recorded for this clonotype. The rearrangement uses TRBV4-1 and TRBJ2-7; 8 bases align to TRBD1. This CDR3 comprises 14 residues. The ends lost 5 bases at V and 2 bases at J; junction bases unmatched: 5. Germline V gene lookup returns CDR1 MGHRA and CDR2 YSYEKL. CDR3 coding DNA: TGCGCCAGCAGCGTACACAGGGGGGCCTACGAGCAGTACTTC. Translating it yields CASSVHRGAYEQYF.

This clonotype was picked up many times. This chain uses TRBV5-1 with TRBJ2-2; weak D call: TRBD1 (6 bases). Germline V gives CDR1 SGHRS, CDR2 YFSETQ. The CDR3 runs to 15 residues. The V end lost 4 bases, the J end lost 1 base, and 11 bases lay between the germline ends. CDR3 DNA sequence: TGCGCCAGCAGCCCTTTGACAGGGAACACCGGGGAGCTGTTTTTT. Amino acid sequence: CASSPLTGNTGELFF.